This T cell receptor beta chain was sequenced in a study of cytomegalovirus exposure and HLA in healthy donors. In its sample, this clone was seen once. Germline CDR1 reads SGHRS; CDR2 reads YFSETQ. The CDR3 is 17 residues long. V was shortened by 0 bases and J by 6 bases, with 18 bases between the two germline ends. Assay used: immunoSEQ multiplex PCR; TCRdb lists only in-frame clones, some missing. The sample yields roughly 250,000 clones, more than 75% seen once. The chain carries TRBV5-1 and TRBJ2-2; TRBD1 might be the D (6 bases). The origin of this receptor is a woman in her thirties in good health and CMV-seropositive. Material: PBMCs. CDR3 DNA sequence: TGCGCCAGCAGCTTGGAGAGGACAATGGGGGCAGCCGGGGAGCTGTTTTTT. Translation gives CASSLERTMGAAGELFF. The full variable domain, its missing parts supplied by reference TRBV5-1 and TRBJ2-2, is KAGVTQTPRYLIKTRGQQVTLSCSPISGHRSVSWYQQTPGQGLQFLFEYFSETQRNKGNFPGRFSGRQFSNSRSEMNVSTLELGDSALYLCASSLERTMGAAGELFFGEGSRLTVL.